What follows is one T cell receptor beta chain and its context. This specimen belongs to a study of blood T cell repertoires in COVID-19. As for the study in general: The study drew acute and convalescent COVID-19 samples from the United States, Italy and Spain. Sources were T cells, B-cell-depleted T cells, or PBMCs; the material itself was cDNA or gDNA.

In the original workflow: For nucleated cells, counts were estimated from reference gene primer amplification. TCRdb's copy holds only in-frame clones and misses some; the assay was immunoSEQ multiplex PCR. The DNA gave D and trimming, while V, J and clone size come from that table. The sample includes around 240,000 clones, roughly 88% of them seen just once. CDR3 length equals 14 residues. Trimming took 7 bases from V and 4 from J; bases not matched to a gene: 11. Looked up from germline, CDR1 is SQVTM and CDR2 is ANQGSEA. This receptor was obtained from a woman in her forties who had recovered from COVID-19. The chain couples TRBV29-1 to TRBJ1-2; 8 bases agree with TRBD1. The sample was peripheral blood. In DNA, the CDR3 is TGCAGCGCCCTGGATGGACAGGGCTTCTATGGCTACACCTTC. Translated: CSALDGQGFYGYTF.